Following are 16 T cell receptor beta chains from one sample sequenced in a study of glioma-infiltrating T cells after dendritic cell vaccination. Measured with immunoSEQ multiplex PCR; TCRdb has only the in-frame clones, and not every one. The profile shows around 92,000 clones, about 85% of them singletons. Time point meaning: after dendritic cell vaccination, including at tumor progression/relapse. This specimen was blood, taken after dendritic cell vaccination. These receptors were obtained from a human donor with glioblastoma.

V is TRBV7-2 and J is TRBJ1-2; D gene ambiguous. The CDR3 length is 16 residues. Deletions cut 1 base from V and 3 bases from J, with 15 bases between. From germline, CDR1 is SGHTA and CDR2 FQGNSA. CDR3 amino acids: CASSLGVNREDYGYTF. CDR3 nucleotides: TGTGCCAGCAGCTTAGGTGTGAATAGAGAGGACTATGGCTACACCTTC.

The V call is TRBV6-1, the J call TRBJ1-2; no definite D call. Germline V gene lookup returns CDR1 MNHNS and CDR2 SASEGT. Trimming took 2 bases from V and 7 from J, leaving 14 bases between them. This CDR3 spans 14 amino acids. This CDR3 is CASSELGEAGGYTF. CDR3 nucleotide sequence: TGTGCCAGCAGTGAACTTGGGGAGGCCGGTGGCTACACCTTC.

This sequence joins TRBV11-2 and TRBJ2-2; TRBD2 matches 9 bases. Germline-derived CDR1 and CDR2 are SGHAT and FQNNGV. CDR3 length equals 16 residues. V was clipped by 6 bases and J by 1 base; unmatched bases: 6. The CDR3, as DNA: TGTGCCAGCAGTAGAGCGGGAGGAGGGAACACCGGGGAGCTGTTTTTT. Its translation is CASSRAGGGNTGELFF. Full variable domain (outside the CDR3, taken from reference TRBV11-2 and TRBJ2-2): EAGVAQSPRYKIIEKRQSVAFWCNPISGHATLYWYQQILGQGPKLLIQFQNNGVVDDSQLPKDRFSAERLKGVDSTLKIQPAKLEDSAVYLCASSRAGGGNTGELFFGEGSRLTVL.

The chain links TRBV9 to TRBJ2-7; possible D gene TRBD1, 6 bases. The CDR3 runs to 15 residues. Trimming pared 2 bases from V and 2 bases from J, leaving 14 bases between. Germline values: CDR1 SGDLS, CDR2 YYNGEE. The CDR3 spells CASSVRQEPTYEQYF. CDR3 DNA sequence: TGTGCCAGCAGCGTCAGACAGGAACCGACCTACGAGCAGTACTTC.

J is TRBJ2-1 and V is TRBV5-1, with a possible D match to TRBD1 (6 bases). Deletions cut 0 bases from V and 9 bases from J, with 16 bases between. Looked up from germline, CDR1 is SGHRS and CDR2 is YFSETQ. The CDR3 runs to 15 residues. The CDR3 DNA reads as TGCGCCAGCAGCTTGGAAGGCAGGGGAAATGGTGAGCAGTTCTTC. Translated, it gives CASSLEGRGNGEQFF.

This chain uses TRBV6-1 with TRBJ2-1; a possible D gene is TRBD1 (5 bases). CDR1 MNHNS and CDR2 SASEGT come from the germline V gene. The CDR3 totals 14 residues. Trimming removed 7 bases from V and 0 bases from J, with 10 bases in between. This CDR3 is CASKPRASYNEQFF. The CDR3 DNA is TGTGCCAGCAAGCCCAGGGCCTCCTACAATGAGCAGTTCTTC.

This chain connects TRBV30 to TRBJ1-1; a weak D match, TRBD1 (6 bases). Trimming removed 5 bases from V and 7 bases from J, with 14 bases in between. Germline values: CDR1 GTSNPN, CDR2 SVGIG (reference sequence). The CDR3 length is 12 residues. The CDR3 here is CAWGKTGVEAFF. Written as DNA, the CDR3 is TGTGCCTGGGGGAAGACAGGTGTTGAAGCTTTCTTT.

V usage is TRBV27 and J usage is TRBJ1-5, with D uncertain. The CDR3 extends over 15 amino acids. Trimming removed 3 bases from V and 0 bases from J, with 9 bases in between. The germline gives CDR1 MNHEY, CDR2 SMNVEV (reference sequence). In DNA form, the CDR3 reads TGTGCCAGCAGTTTTCTGGGAGATAGCAATCAGCCCCAGCATTTT. The encoded protein is CASSFLGDSNQPQHF.

The chain has TRBV11-2 and TRBJ2-7; 7 bases agree with TRBD2. V shed 3 bases, J shed 0 bases, and the junction held 8 bases outside the gene matches. The CDR3 totals 16 residues. Germline-derived CDR1 and CDR2 are SGHAT and FQNNGV. The CDR3 DNA sequence: TGTGCCAGCAGCTTTCACGCGGGGGTAATCTCCTACGAGCAGTACTTC. It codes for CASSFHAGVISYEQYF.

There are a few counts of this clone. The junction does not match germline at one end; this may be a read error. In DNA form, the CDR3 reads TGTGCCAGTAGTTTAGAATGGACAGGGCTCCAAAACACCTATGGCTACACCTTC. The encoded protein is CASSLEWTGLQNTYGYTF. This chain joins TRBV19 and TRBJ1-2; TRBD1 aligns across 8 bases. In germline, CDR1 is LNHDA, CDR2 SQIVND (reference sequence). The CDR3 extends over 18 amino acids.

The rearrangement links TRBV7-2 to TRBJ2-2; 10 nucleotides agree with TRBD2. V lost 2 bases, J lost 7 bases, and 4 bases stayed unmatched. The germline CDR1 and CDR2 sequences are SGHTA and FQGNSA. This CDR3 spans 15 amino acids. The CDR3 sequence is CASSLLPSGSGELFF. CDR3 sequence (DNA): TGTGCCAGCAGCTTACTTCCTAGCGGGAGCGGGGAGCTGTTTTTT.

The V call is TRBV7-9, the J call TRBJ2-7; possibly TRBD1 for D (7 bases). This CDR3 region has 16 residues. Germline CDR1 SEHNR, CDR2 FQNEAQ (reference sequence). Between the trimmed V and J ends, which lost 5 bases and 2 bases, there was a span of 19 bases. This chain's CDR3 is CASSPNRGQGAYEQYF. In DNA, the CDR3 is TGTGCCAGCAGCCCGAACCGGGGGCAGGGGGCCTACGAGCAGTACTTC.

J is TRBJ1-1 and V is TRBV18; a possible D gene is TRBD1 (6 bases). Germline V gene sequence: CDR1 KGHSH, CDR2 LQKENI. The CDR3 runs 15 residues. Trimming stripped 1 base from V and 3 bases from J, with 12 bases between. In DNA form, the CDR3 reads TGTGCCAGCTCACCACTACTGACAGGAGACACTGAAGCTTTCTTT. Encoded protein: CASSPLLTGDTEAFF.

The gene calls are TRBV27 and TRBJ2-7; TRBD1 aligns across 10 bases. The trim removed 2 bases at V and 1 base at J, leaving 17 bases unmatched. The CDR3 extends over 20 amino acids. The germline gives CDR1 MNHEY, CDR2 SMNVEV (reference sequence). CDR3 loop: CASSLDPFRLGQGGSYEQYF. The CDR3 nucleotides are TGTGCCAGCAGTTTAGACCCCTTCCGTCTAGGACAGGGGGGGTCCTACGAGCAGTACTTC.

The chain combines TRBV5-1 with TRBJ2-1; 10 bases agree with TRBD2. CDR3 length: 14 amino acids. V was pared by 7 bases and J by 7 bases, with 8 bases of the junction left unmatched. From germline, CDR1 is SGHRS and CDR2 YFSETQ. The CDR3 reads CASVLAGAGNEQFF. The DNA of the CDR3 is TGCGCCAGCGTCCTAGCGGGAGCAGGAAATGAGCAGTTCTTC.

This clone was observed once. The chain joins TRBV5-1 to TRBJ1-1, with D possibly being TRBD1 (5 bases). The V end lost 0 bases, the J end lost 5 bases, and 11 bases lay between the germline ends. CDR1 SGHRS and CDR2 YFSETQ come from the germline V gene. The CDR3 totals 14 residues. CDR3 residues: CASSLVGDSTEAFF. The CDR3 DNA reads as TGCGCCAGCAGCTTGGTAGGGGATAGTACTGAAGCTTTCTTT.